These 19 T cell receptor beta chains originate from one sample sequenced in a study of T cell responses to AZD1222 COVID-19 vaccine (dated by TCRdb to the early 2020s). To prepare the library, the immunoSEQ multiplex PCR assay was applied. TCRdb limited this immuneACCESS table to in-frame rearrangements with V and J called. A share of clones is missing; checked studies link under half to unresolved V genes, and the rest is unexplained. Across this sample there are fewer than 70,000 clones, with roughly 80% seen only once. Around 3.5% of the sample is taken by the ten largest. The meaning of the sample's time point label: about 28 days (+/-7) after the second vaccine dose. Sample: peripheral blood, taken 28 days after the second AZD1222 dose. Receptors were obtained from an adult who received the AZD1222 COVID-19 vaccine.

The chain uses TRBV28 and TRBJ2-7, with TRBD1 matching over 10 bases. The CDR3 extends over 16 amino acids. Germline loops: CDR1 MDHEN, CDR2 SYDVKM. V was clipped by 4 bases and J by 2 bases; unmatched bases: 8. CDR3 protein: CASSSPGQGIAYEQYF. CDR3 nucleotide sequence: TGTGCCAGCAGTTCCCCGGGACAGGGGATTGCCTACGAGCAGTACTTC.

The genes are TRBV5-1 and TRBJ1-5; 9 bases map to TRBD1. This CDR3 is built from 15 residues. J was trimmed by 1 base and V by 4 bases; bases with no gene match: 3. Germline V gives CDR1 SGHRS, CDR2 YFSETQ. The CDR3 loop reads CASSPGTGSNQPQHF. The CDR3 nucleotides read TGCGCCAGCAGCCCAGGGACAGGGAGCAATCAGCCCCAGCATTTT.

The chain has TRBV5-1 and TRBJ2-3; D perhaps matches TRBD1 (6 bases). Germline assignment: CDR1 SGHRS and CDR2 YFSETQ. This CDR3 is 13 amino acids long. Trimming stripped 5 bases from V and 4 bases from J, with 11 bases between. CDR3 DNA sequence: TGCGCCAGCAGGCAGGGGCCCGCAGATACGCAGTATTTT. Its protein is CASRQGPADTQYF.

The CDR3 sequence: CASTPGLREKLFF. The CDR3 DNA is TGTGCCAGTACACCCGGGCTCCGTGAAAAACTGTTTTTT. The J gene is TRBJ1-4, the V gene TRBV19, with unresolved D. V was cut by 7 bases and J by 7 bases, with 13 bases left in between. The CDR3 covers 13 residues. Germline CDR1 is LNHDA and CDR2 is SQIVND (reference sequence).

CDR3 residues: CASSSQAQPQHF. The CDR3 region has the DNA TGTGCCAGCAGCTCCCAGGCTCAGCCCCAGCATTTT. V gene TRBV7-2 combines with J gene TRBJ1-5; no clear D gene. Germline loops: CDR1 SGHTA, CDR2 FQGNSA. V was shortened by 4 bases and J by 6 bases, with 7 bases between the two germline ends. This CDR3 is built from 12 residues.

The chain employs TRBV4-2 and TRBJ1-6; D is unresolved. The CDR3 is 15 amino acids. Trimming left V 0 bases short and J 7 bases short, with 10 bases between. CDR1 and CDR2 from the germline V gene are LGHNA and YNFKEQ. The CDR3 protein is CASSQEPGINSPLHF. As DNA, the CDR3 is TGTGCCAGCAGCCAAGAACCGGGGATCAATTCACCCCTCCACTTT.

The chain has TRBV7-2 and TRBJ2-5; 11 bases line up with TRBD2. The V gene's germline CDR1 is SGHTA and CDR2 FQGNSA. The CDR3 is 16 amino acids. The J segment lost 4 bases and the V segment lost 1 base, leaving 5 bases of the junction unmatched. The CDR3 DNA sequence: TGTGCCAGCAGCTTAGACCTAGCGGGGGGTGTAGAGACCCAGTACTTC. This encodes CASSLDLAGGVETQYF.

This rearrangement joins TRBV2 to TRBJ2-5; perhaps TRBD2 as D (5 bases). Trimming took 8 bases from V and 5 from J, leaving 18 bases between them. Germline CDR1 and CDR2: SNHLY and FYNNEI. The CDR3 has 14 residues. The DNA of the CDR3 is TGTGCCAGCCGTGGGCCTTGGGAGAGGGAGACCCAGTACTTC. Amino acid sequence: CASRGPWERETQYF.

The chain recombines TRBV20-1 with TRBJ2-7, with TRBD1 as a possible D gene (7 bases). The V gene lost 3 bases and the J gene lost 4 bases, with 19 bases spanning the gap. CDR1 and CDR2 (germline): DFQATT, SNEGSKA (reference sequence). The CDR3 extends over 15 amino acids. This CDR3 reads CSASALGGGEYEQYF. The CDR3 nucleotides are TGCAGTGCTAGTGCCCTAGGAGGGGGCGAGTACGAGCAGTACTTC.

This rearrangement joins TRBV15 to TRBJ1-6; TRBD1 agrees at 8 bases. This CDR3 contains 16 residues. Germline assignment: CDR1 LNHNV and CDR2 YYDKDF (reference sequence). V lost 0 bases, J lost 9 bases, and 7 bases stayed unmatched. DNA of the CDR3: TGTGCCACCAGCAGAGACAGAGGACAGGGTGGTTCACCCCTCCACTTT. It encodes CATSRDRGQGGSPLHF.

The J gene is TRBJ1-1, the V gene TRBV3-1 (or the pseudogene TRBV3-2), with 9 nucleotides matching TRBD1. With 4 bases clipped from V and 3 bases from J, the junction kept 12 bases outside the gene matches. From germline, CDR1 is LGHDT and CDR2 YNNKEL (reference sequence). The CDR3 contains 17 residues. The CDR3 is CASSPLPGQGRDTEAFF. CDR3 nucleotide sequence: TGTGCCAGCAGCCCTCTCCCGGGACAGGGTAGGGACACTGAAGCTTTCTTT.

The chain is built from TRBV15 and TRBJ1-5; D possibly corresponds to TRBD1 (6 bases). V lost 0 bases to trimming and J lost 0 bases, with 18 bases between them. Germline V gene lookup returns CDR1 LNHNV and CDR2 YYDKDF (reference sequence). CDR3 size: 19 residues. CDR3 sequence reads: CATSRDRGAPEDSNQPQHF. Here the CDR3 DNA reads TGTGCCACCAGCAGAGATCGGGGGGCACCGGAGGATAGCAATCAGCCCCAGCATTTT.

This clone was counted a few times. The genes are TRBV19 and TRBJ2-2; TRBD1 matches at 9 bases. CDR1 LNHDA and CDR2 SQIVND come from the germline V gene (reference sequence). V lost 7 bases, J lost 6 bases, and 9 bases stayed unmatched. This CDR3 region has 15 residues. CDR3 DNA: TGTGCCAGTAAAGGGGGAGGACAGGGGCCCGGGGAGCTGTTTTTT. Its translation: CASKGGGQGPGELFF. The whole variable domain, remainder taken from reference TRBV19 and TRBJ2-2, is DGGITQSPKYLFRKEGQNVTLSCEQNLNHDAMYWYRQDPGQGLRLIYYSQIVNDFQKGDIAEGYSVSREKKESFPLTVTSAQKNPTAFYLCASKGGGQGPGELFFGEGSRLTVL.

The rearrangement links TRBV5-1 to TRBJ2-6; a possible D gene is TRBD1 (6 bases). Trimming removed 0 bases at V and 0 bases at J, with 10 bases between. Germline V lookup: CDR1 SGHRS, CDR2 YFSETQ. This CDR3 spans 17 amino acids. CDR3 coding DNA: TGCGCCAGCAGCTTGGACAGGGTGAGCTCTGGGGCCAACGTCCTGACTTTC. It is translated as CASSLDRVSSGANVLTF.

The chain carries TRBV7-6 and TRBJ2-1, with 11 bases lining up with TRBD1. J lost 6 bases, V lost 3 bases, and 16 bases had no gene match. From germline, CDR1 is SGHVS and CDR2 FNYEAQ. The CDR3 has 19 residues. The CDR3 DNA follows: TGTGCCAGCAGCTTGGACAGGGGGCAGGCGACAGGAGTTCCCAATGAGCAGTTCTTC. It encodes CASSLDRGQATGVPNEQFF.

The rearrangement uses TRBV19 and TRBJ1-1; D is ambiguous. Germline CDR1 is LNHDA and CDR2 is SQIVND (reference sequence). V lost 3 bases, J lost 6 bases, and 20 bases lay in between. The CDR3 runs 16 residues. The CDR3 bases are TGTGCCAGTAGTATCCATTCGACAAACGGGTTCGCTGAAGCTTTCTTT. Translating it yields CASSIHSTNGFAEAFF.

This chain joins TRBV2 and TRBJ2-2; D unclear. The CDR3 is made up of 13 amino acids. Germline CDR1 reads SNHLY; CDR2 reads FYNNEI. Trimming stripped 4 bases from V and 5 bases from J, with 8 bases between. The DNA of the CDR3 is TGTGCCAGCAGTGGGTCCATAACCGGGGAGCTGTTTTTT. Translated, it gives CASSGSITGELFF.

V gene TRBV10-3 combines with J gene TRBJ1-2; D ambiguous. The CDR3 length is 14 residues. The V end lost 4 bases, the J end lost 6 bases, and 15 bases lay between the germline ends. The germline V gene encodes CDR1 ENHRY and CDR2 SYGVKD. CDR3 bases: TGTGCCATCAGTGGGGGTCCAATTACCGATGGCTACACCTTC. Protein product: CAISGGPITDGYTF.

This chain links TRBV23-1 with TRBJ1-5, with no clear D. TRBV23-1 is an open reading frame, and its role is uncertain. V lost 2 bases and J lost 2, with 13 bases in between. CDR3 size: 16 residues. CDR3 residues: CASSQKERECNQPQHF. CDR3 nucleotides: TGCGCCAGCAGTCAAAAAGAGAGGGAGTGCAATCAGCCCCAGCATTTT.